These 24 T cell receptor beta chains were all obtained from the same sample, sequenced in a study of CD8+CD57+ T cells in acquired aplastic anemia (dated by TCRdb to 2016 to 2019). TCRdb shows the sequencer as Illumina HiSeq 2000. TCR beta VDJ combination and CDR3 sequence profiling used genomic DNA as the template. The public reads were reanalyzed by TCRdb: fastp trimming at Q25, MiXCR alignment, in-frame beta chains only. All rows with the same CDR3 protein become a single entry with the most common DNA and genes. This sample has 150,000 to 200,000 distinct CDR3 sequences in its table, and roughly 64% of those were observed once. Of the sample, 46% falls within the top ten clones. Sequencing was performed on sorted CD4+, CD8+, or CD8+CD57+ T cells (not recorded which) from PBMCs. The receptors originated from a human donor with severe aplastic anemia or a healthy control (not recorded which).

As regards this clonotype: One junction end does not reproduce the germline sequence, and a read error may be involved. The genes are TRBV2 and TRBJ1-4; D gene unclear. Germline V CDR1 and CDR2: SNHLY, FYNNEI. This CDR3 contains 12 residues. In DNA, the CDR3 is TGTGCCAGCAGCGAAGCGGGTGAAAAACTGGTTTTT. Amino acid sequence: CASSEAGEKLVF. Variable domain in full (rest from reference TRBV2 and TRBJ1-4): EPEVTQTPSHQVTQMGQEVILRCVPISNHLYFYWYRQILGQKVEFLVSFYNNEISEKSEIFDDQFSVERPDGSNFTLKIRSTKLEDSAMYFCASSEAGEKLVFGSGTQLSVL.

V and J are TRBV2 and TRBJ1-1; no reliable D call. The CDR3 runs 13 residues. Germline assignment: CDR1 SNHLY and CDR2 FYNNEI. V lost 6 bases and J 4 bases, leaving 12 bases between the germline ends. CDR3: CASRELLVTEAFF. As DNA, the CDR3 is TGTGCCAGCAGGGAGTTGCTGGTCACTGAAGCTTTCTTT.

The chain is built from TRBV7-9 and TRBJ2-1, with 9 bases lining up with TRBD1. The CDR3 contains 13 residues. V lost 5 bases, J lost 8 bases, and 4 bases stayed unmatched. The germline gives CDR1 SEHNR, CDR2 FQNEAQ (reference sequence). CDR3 amino acids: CASSLRDRDEQFF. The CDR3 DNA sequence: TGTGCCAGCAGCCTCCGGGACAGGGATGAGCAGTTCTTC.

The chain has TRBV7-9 and TRBJ2-1; D possibly matches TRBD1 or TRBD2 (5 bases each). Germline CDR1 SEHNR, CDR2 FQNEAQ (reference sequence). The CDR3 contains 15 residues. V was trimmed by 1 base and J by 7 bases, leaving 14 bases between them. The CDR3 DNA sequence: TGTGCCAGCAGCTTAGGGGACGGCATGGGAAATGAGCAGTTCTTC. Its translation is CASSLGDGMGNEQFF.

This clonotype was recorded once. The chain is built from TRBV12-3 or TRBV12-4 and TRBJ2-7; D unclear. The CDR3 consists of 11 residues. Trimming cost V 5 bases and J 7 bases, with 9 bases left between them. CDR3 DNA: TGTGCCAGCAGTCTCCTCTGGGAGCAGTACGTC. It yields the protein CASSLLWEQYV.

A few counts support this clonotype. The chain combines TRBV7-2 with TRBJ2-7, with unresolved D. Germline CDR1 SGHTA, CDR2 FQGNSA. Trimming removed 5 bases at V and 2 bases at J, with 13 bases between. The CDR3 sequence is 14 residues long. CDR3 bases: TGTGCCAGCAGCCCACAGACGGAGACCTACGAGCAGTACTTC. It specifies CASSPQTETYEQYF.

This clonotype was observed at least ten times. This chain joins TRBV6-5 and TRBJ2-7; 10 nucleotides line up with TRBD1. V dropped 3 bases and J dropped 2; count of bases not matched to a gene: 4. The CDR3 covers 15 residues. Per germline, CDR1 MNHEY and CDR2 SVGAGI. CDR3 coding DNA: TGTGCCAGCAGTTATCGGGACAGGGGAGCCTACGAGCAGTACTTC. It codes for CASSYRDRGAYEQYF.

Notes on this clonotype: This may be a read error, as it is one base from a much larger clone. Since the CDR3 does not end with the conserved phenylalanine or tryptophan, this likely comes from a read error. The chain links TRBV5-8 to TRBJ1-5; no definite D call. Germline CDR1 SGHTS, CDR2 YDEGEE. V lost 7 bases and J 3 bases, leaving 11 bases between the germline ends. This CDR3 spans 13 amino acids. This CDR3 reads CASGSGVNQPQHS. CDR3 nucleotides: TGTGCCAGCGGCTCAGGAGTCAATCAGCCCCAGCATTCT.

The genes are TRBV9 and TRBJ1-1, with D unclear. V lost 5 bases, J lost 2 bases, and 10 bases lay in between. The CDR3 covers 13 residues. Germline values: CDR1 SGDLS, CDR2 YYNGEE. The CDR3 nucleotides are TGTGCCAGCAGGGCGACTGACAACACTGAAGCTTTCTTT. Protein sequence: CASRATDNTEAFF. The full variable domain, completed using reference TRBV9 and TRBJ1-1, is DSGVTQTPKHLITATGQRVTLRCSPRSGDLSVYWYQQSLDQGLQFLIQYYNGEERAKGNILERFSAQQFPDLHSELNLSSLELGDSALYFCASRATDNTEAFFGQGTRLTVV.

This clonotype was seen ten or more times. V is TRBV7-9 and J is TRBJ1-2; 8 bases align to TRBD1. There are 15 residues in the CDR3. The junction had 9 bases not matched to a gene; V was cut back by 6 bases and J by 3 bases. Germline lookup yields CDR1 SEHNR and CDR2 FQNEAQ (reference sequence). CDR3 nucleotide sequence: TGTGCCAGCAGAGCAACAGGGGGTCAATACTATGGCTACACCTTC. Translation: CASRATGGQYYGYTF.

The chain carries TRBV7-3 and TRBJ2-2, with D possibly TRBD1 on 5 matching bases. Germline V gene data show CDR1 as SGHTA and CDR2 as FQGTGA. Trimming removed 5 bases at V and 5 bases at J, with 9 bases between. The CDR3 is made up of 13 amino acids. DNA of the CDR3: TGTGCCAGCAGCATAGGGGAAACCGGGGAGCTGTTTTTT. Protein: CASSIGETGELFF.

Concerning this clonotype: This may come from a read error, since a much larger clone is one base off. J is TRBJ2-1 and V is TRBV6-1; D remains ambiguous. Germline loops: CDR1 MNHNS, CDR2 SASEGT. With 3 bases removed from V and 6 bases from J, the gap between germline ends came to 0 bases. CDR3 size: 10 residues. As DNA, the CDR3 is TGTGCCAGCAGTGACAATGAGCAGTTCTTC. Residues: CASSDNEQFF.

The chain carries TRBV29-1 and TRBJ1-5; D is ambiguous. CDR3 size: 13 residues. Trimming took off 6 bases at V and 8 bases at J, with 17 bases between the two ends. Looked up from germline, CDR1 is SQVTM and CDR2 is ANQGSEA. The CDR3 nucleotides are TGCAGCGTCGGAGGGTTGGGTAGCGAGCCCCAGCATTTT. Protein product: CSVGGLGSEPQHF.

This clonotype has only a few counts. This chain connects TRBV24-1 to TRBJ2-7; tentatively, D is TRBD1 or TRBD2 (5 bases each). V was cut by 6 bases and J by 5 bases, with 19 bases left in between. Germline V gene data show CDR1 as KGHDR and CDR2 as SFDVKD. The CDR3 runs to 15 residues. CDR3 protein: CATSRDGPRVNEQYF. Written as DNA, the CDR3 is TGTGCCACCAGTAGGGACGGCCCTAGGGTAAACGAGCAGTACTTC.

In its sample, this clonotype was seen once. The rearrangement links TRBV10-3 to TRBJ2-5; 11 bases fit TRBD1. The CDR3 has 15 amino acids. Germline V gives CDR1 ENHRY, CDR2 SYGVKD. V lost 2 bases to trimming and J lost 2 bases; unmatched junction nucleotides: 1. The CDR3 DNA sequence: TGTGCCATCAGTGAGGGGACAGGGGGGCAAGAGACCCAGTACTTC. It encodes CAISEGTGGQETQYF.

The V and J genes are TRBV7-6 and TRBJ2-2; D not resolved. The CDR3 length is 14 residues. Between the trimmed V and J ends, which lost 2 bases and 0 bases, there was a span of 4 bases. The germline V gene has CDR1 SGHVS and CDR2 FNYEAQ. CDR3 region: CASSLNANTGELFF. The CDR3 coding sequence is TGTGCCAGCAGCTTAAACGCGAACACCGGGGAGCTGTTTTTT.

The chain carries TRBV24-1 and TRBJ1-4; TRBD1 might be the D (5 bases). This CDR3 spans 16 amino acids. CDR1 KGHDR and CDR2 SFDVKD come from the germline V gene. V lost 1 base to trimming and J lost 5 bases, with 13 bases between them. CDR3 in amino acids: CATSDFRDGNNEKLFF. The CDR3 DNA follows: TGTGCCACCAGTGATTTTAGGGACGGGAACAATGAAAAACTGTTTTTT.

The chain has TRBV9 and TRBJ2-7, with 12 bases fitting TRBD1. CDR1 and CDR2 (germline): SGDLS, YYNGEE. V lost 3 bases and J lost 6; bases outside the gene matches: 10. The CDR3 covers 16 residues. The CDR3 here is CASSARDRGLYVEQYF. The DNA for the CDR3 is TGTGCCAGCAGCGCCCGGGACAGGGGGCTTTATGTCGAGCAGTACTTC.

On this clonotype: One end of the junction is discordant with germline, which a read error may explain. The gene calls are TRBV5-1 and TRBJ1-1; the D gene is possibly TRBD1 (5 bases). The CDR3 has 14 amino acids. The V gene's germline CDR1 is SGHRS and CDR2 YFSETQ. The CDR3 is CASSPRTGGAEASF. CDR3 coding DNA: TGCGCCAGCAGCCCAAGGACGGGAGGGGCTGAAGCTTCCTTT.

As regards this clonotype: The missing conserved phenylalanine or tryptophan at the end of this CDR3 makes a read error likely. The DNA is left out, because the CDR3 cannot be placed on it with certainty; the CDR3 is given as TCRdb lists it. This rearrangement joins TRBV11-2 to TRBJ2-5; TRBD2 was called by the table and not checked on the DNA. Germline values: CDR1 SGHAT, CDR2 FQNNGV. The CDR3 contains 11 residues when both ends are counted. The CDR3 sequence: CASSPHLELAG.

The chain recombines TRBV7-3 with TRBJ2-7; D unclear. In germline, CDR1 is SGHTA, CDR2 FQGTGA. V was shortened by 7 bases and J by 1 base, with 11 bases between the two germline ends. The CDR3 extends over 13 amino acids. The CDR3 region has the DNA TGTGCCAGCACCCAGGCTCAATCCTACGAGCAGTACTTC. It encodes CASTQAQSYEQYF. Combining the CDR3 with reference TRBV7-3 and TRBJ2-7 gives the whole variable domain GAGVSQTPSNKVTEKGKYVELRCDPISGHTALYWYRQSLGQGPEFLIYFQGTGAADDSGLPNDRFFAVRPEGSVSTLKIQRTERGDSAVYLCASTQAQSYEQYFGPGTRLTVT.

The V and J genes are TRBV9 and TRBJ2-1, with 8 bases fitting TRBD2. The CDR3 runs 16 residues. The J segment lost 6 bases and the V segment lost 3 bases, leaving 11 bases of the junction unmatched. CDR1 and CDR2 (germline): SGDLS, YYNGEE. Here the CDR3 DNA reads TGTGCCAGCAGCGACCGGACTAGCAAGGTCAGCAATGAGCAGTTCTTC. This sequence encodes CASSDRTSKVSNEQFF.

V gene TRBV6-6 combines with J gene TRBJ2-5, with 8 bases that match TRBD2. The CDR3 is 14 amino acids. Germline CDR1 reads MNHNY; CDR2 reads SVGAGI (reference sequence). Trimming at V came to 2 bases and at J to 5 bases, leaving 4 bases not matched to a gene. The CDR3 DNA sequence: TGTGCCAGCAGTTACGCGGGGGGCGAGGAGACCCAGTACTTC. Translating gives CASSYAGGEETQYF.

The chain couples TRBV5-1 to TRBJ2-7, with 15 bases that match TRBD2. The ends lost 4 bases at V and 5 bases at J; junction bases unmatched: 4. The CDR3 has 15 residues. CDR1 and CDR2 from the germline V gene are SGHRS and YFSETQ. The chain's CDR3 is CASSTRTSGGDEQYF. CDR3 nucleotides: TGCGCCAGCAGCACCAGGACTAGCGGGGGGGACGAGCAGTACTTC.